This passage covers 20 T cell receptor beta chains from one sample sequenced in a study of cytomegalovirus exposure and HLA in healthy donors. Primers included in the PCR were 60 Vbeta and 13 Jbeta primers. Sequenced by immunoSEQ multiplex PCR; TCRdb stores in-frame clones only, minus some. The repertoire holds some 200,000 clones, with more than 80% as singletons. The specimen sequenced was PBMCs. The source of these receptors is a woman in her fifties or sixties in good health and CMV-seropositive.

Remarks on this clone: The junction shows a germline mismatch at one end, possibly a read error. CDR3 coding DNA: TGTGCCAGCAGTTACTCCGGTGGCAGGGTGATGGTCTTT. Translation gives CASSYSGGRVMVF. This chain connects TRBV6-6 to TRBJ1-1, with D tentatively TRBD1 (5 bases). The CDR3 has 13 residues. Germline loops: CDR1 MNHNY, CDR2 SVGAGI (reference sequence).

The V and J genes are TRBV2 and TRBJ1-1; TRBD1 is a possible D gene (5 bases). V was clipped by 2 bases and J by 5 bases, with 15 bases between them. The CDR3 is 15 residues long. From germline, CDR1 is SNHLY and CDR2 FYNNEI. CDR3 bases: TGTGCCAGCAGTGAACCCCGCAGGGTTGAGACTGAAGCTTTCTTT. It is translated as CASSEPRRVETEAFF.

This chain connects TRBV6-5 to TRBJ2-5; 11 bases line up with TRBD2. Losses at the gene ends were 1 base for V and 2 bases for J; bases not matched to a gene: 0. The CDR3 totals 15 residues. Germline CDR1 MNHEY, CDR2 SVGAGI. CDR3 amino acids: CASSYWTSGQETQYF. CDR3 in DNA: TGTGCCAGCAGTTACTGGACTAGCGGGCAAGAGACCCAGTACTTC.

This rearrangement joins TRBV9 to TRBJ2-3, with a weak D call TRBD1 (5 bases). Trimming shortened V by 2 bases and J by 2 bases, and 15 bases separated the two germline ends. The CDR3 is 16 residues long. Germline values: CDR1 SGDLS, CDR2 YYNGEE. The CDR3: CASSVGLGQFTDTQYF. The CDR3 DNA reads TGTGCCAGCAGCGTGGGGCTAGGGCAATTCACAGATACGCAGTATTTT.

The chain couples TRBV19 to TRBJ2-1, with TRBD1 identical over 9 bases. The ends lost 5 bases at V and 4 bases at J; junction bases unmatched: 6. CDR1 is LNHDA, CDR2 SQIVND, per germline (reference sequence). This CDR3 spans 15 amino acids. This CDR3 reads CASSREGQGYNEQFF. The CDR3 nucleotides are TGTGCCAGTAGTCGCGAGGGACAGGGATACAATGAGCAGTTCTTC. Together with reference TRBV19 and TRBJ2-1, the CDR3 gives the full variable domain: DGGITQSPKYLFRKEGQNVTLSCEQNLNHDAMYWYRQDPGQGLRLIYYSQIVNDFQKGDIAEGYSVSREKKESFPLTVTSAQKNPTAFYLCASSREGQGYNEQFFGPGTRLTVL.

This clone has more than one count but fewer than ten. The chain carries TRBV5-5 and TRBJ2-1; 7 bases agree with TRBD2. Looked up from germline, CDR1 is SGHKS and CDR2 is YYEKEE (reference sequence). The CDR3 loop spans 18 amino acids. Trimming removed 5 bases from V and 0 bases from J; junction bases left unmatched: 14. In DNA, the CDR3 is TGTGCCAGCAGGTACCTTAAACCGGGACTAAACTCCTACAATGAGCAGTTCTTC. Translation gives CASRYLKPGLNSYNEQFF.

The chain has TRBV9 and TRBJ2-5; 8 nucleotides line up with TRBD1. This CDR3 has 15 residues. J was trimmed by 5 bases and V by 4 bases; bases with no gene match: 10. Per the germline V gene, CDR1 is SGDLS and CDR2 is YYNGEE. The CDR3 sequence is CASSPGTGRGETQYF. CDR3 nucleotide sequence: TGTGCCAGCAGCCCCGGGACAGGCAGGGGGGAGACCCAGTACTTC.

The V and J genes are TRBV7-9 and TRBJ2-7; perhaps TRBD1 as D (5 bases). Germline CDR1 reads SEHNR; CDR2 reads FQNEAQ (reference sequence). This CDR3 is 14 amino acids long. The ends were cut back, 5 bases at V and 9 bases at J, with 20 bases in the middle. CDR3 in amino acids: CASSIDSVGFGQYF. The CDR3, as DNA: TGTGCCAGCAGCATTGACAGTGTGGGTTTCGGGCAGTACTTC.

J is TRBJ2-7 and V is TRBV4-1; 9 bases fit TRBD1. Germline values: CDR1 MGHRA, CDR2 YSYEKL. This CDR3 comprises 18 residues. J was trimmed by 2 bases and V by 1 base; bases with no gene match: 12. The CDR3 DNA reads as TGCGCCAGCAGCCAAGTTGCACAGGGGGCGTTAAATCCCTACGAGCAGTACTTC. Translation: CASSQVAQGALNPYEQYF.

The rearrangement joins TRBV19 to TRBJ1-2; the match to TRBD1 covers 9 bases. Germline trimming cut 6 bases from V and 4 bases from J; bases unmatched to any gene: 6. Germline V gene lookup returns CDR1 LNHDA and CDR2 SQIVND (reference sequence). The CDR3 is made up of 14 amino acids. CDR3 amino acids: CASSPTGGVYGYTF. The CDR3, as DNA: TGTGCCAGTAGCCCCACAGGGGGCGTCTATGGCTACACCTTC. Variable domain in full (rest from reference TRBV19 and TRBJ1-2): DGGITQSPKYLFRKEGQNVTLSCEQNLNHDAMYWYRQDPGQGLRLIYYSQIVNDFQKGDIAEGYSVSREKKESFPLTVTSAQKNPTAFYLCASSPTGGVYGYTFGSGTRLTVV.

This chain joins TRBV19 and TRBJ2-7; TRBD2 aligns across 10 bases. Trimming took 4 bases from V and 4 from J; bases not matched to a gene: 10. CDR1 and CDR2 from the germline V gene are LNHDA and SQIVND (reference sequence). CDR3 length: 16 amino acids. For the CDR3, the DNA is TGTGCCAGTAGTAAGCAAGCGGGGGGGAATCGGTACGAGCAGTACTTC. Amino acids: CASSKQAGGNRYEQYF.

The genes are TRBV19 and TRBJ1-3; D remains unclear. Trimming removed 1 base from V and 4 bases from J, with 8 bases in between. From germline, CDR1 is LNHDA and CDR2 SQIVND (reference sequence). This CDR3 has 14 residues. CDR3 bases: TGTGCCAGTAGTATAGCGGCCGGGGGAAACACCATATATTTT. Protein sequence: CASSIAAGGNTIYF.

This rearrangement joins TRBV18 to TRBJ1-3; TRBD1 matches 7 bases. Germline CDR1 KGHSH, CDR2 LQKENI. Trimming cost V 6 bases and J 0 bases; bases outside gene matches: 11. The CDR3 is 17 residues long. The DNA for the CDR3 is TGTGCCAGCTCCGCTCGAGGACAGGCCTACTCTGGAAACACCATATATTTT. This encodes CASSARGQAYSGNTIYF.

CDR3 region: CASKGARGYTF. CDR3 bases: TGTGCCAGCAAGGGGGCCCGCGGCTACACCTTC. This chain joins TRBV11-2 and TRBJ1-2, with 7 bases identical to TRBD1. V shed 7 bases, J shed 8 bases, and the junction held 4 bases outside the gene matches. The CDR3 extends over 11 amino acids. Germline V CDR1 and CDR2: SGHAT, FQNNGV.

This chain uses TRBV5-1 with TRBJ2-4; D is possibly TRBD1 (6 bases). Germline CDR1 reads SGHRS; CDR2 reads YFSETQ. This CDR3 is built from 13 residues. With 0 bases removed from V and 6 bases from J, the gap between germline ends came to 7 bases. The CDR3 sequence: CASSLEQGNIQYF. CDR3 DNA sequence: TGCGCCAGCAGCTTGGAACAGGGAAACATTCAGTACTTC.

The rearrangement uses TRBV10-3 and TRBJ1-1; D possibly corresponds to TRBD1 (5 bases). The germline V and J ends were trimmed by 11 bases and 0 bases, with 13 bases remaining between them. The CDR3 is 13 amino acids. The germline V gene encodes CDR1 ENHRY and CDR2 SYGVKD. The CDR3 here is CAVSQGMNTEAFF. CDR3 DNA sequence: TGTGCCGTCTCCCAGGGCATGAACACTGAAGCTTTCTTT.

The V call is TRBV18, the J call TRBJ1-5, with D hard to call. CDR1 KGHSH and CDR2 LQKENI come from the germline V gene. V lost 2 bases and J lost 6, with 11 bases in between. The CDR3 loop spans 14 amino acids. The CDR3 DNA sequence: TGTGCCAGCTCACCAGGTCAAGACACTCAGCCCCAGCATTTT. It yields the protein CASSPGQDTQPQHF.

There are a few counts of this clone. The CDR3 spells CASSERAKNNEQFF. The CDR3, as DNA: TGTGCCAGCAGCGAGCGGGCTAAAAACAATGAGCAGTTCTTC. The chain joins TRBV2 to TRBJ2-1; D perhaps matches TRBD2 (6 bases). Germline V gene sequence: CDR1 SNHLY, CDR2 FYNNEI. V was clipped by 6 bases and J by 5 bases, with 14 bases between them. The CDR3 spans 14 residues.

The rearrangement uses TRBV28 and TRBJ1-5; D is undetermined. Germline V lookup: CDR1 MDHEN, CDR2 SYDVKM. Trimming removed 9 bases at V and 7 bases at J, with 22 bases between. There are 15 residues in the CDR3. CDR3 DNA: TGTGCCAGTATGAGGGCCGCCATTACTGGGCAGCCCCAGCATTTT. It codes for CASMRAAITGQPQHF.

The CDR3 here is CSAGLAGGYTGELFF. DNA for the CDR3: TGCAGCGCCGGACTAGCGGGGGGTTACACCGGGGAGCTGTTTTTT. The rearrangement uses TRBV29-1 and TRBJ2-2; 14 positions agree with TRBD2. Germline assignment: CDR1 SQVTM and CDR2 ANQGSEA. J was trimmed by 3 bases and V by 7 bases; bases with no gene match: 4. This CDR3 has 15 residues.